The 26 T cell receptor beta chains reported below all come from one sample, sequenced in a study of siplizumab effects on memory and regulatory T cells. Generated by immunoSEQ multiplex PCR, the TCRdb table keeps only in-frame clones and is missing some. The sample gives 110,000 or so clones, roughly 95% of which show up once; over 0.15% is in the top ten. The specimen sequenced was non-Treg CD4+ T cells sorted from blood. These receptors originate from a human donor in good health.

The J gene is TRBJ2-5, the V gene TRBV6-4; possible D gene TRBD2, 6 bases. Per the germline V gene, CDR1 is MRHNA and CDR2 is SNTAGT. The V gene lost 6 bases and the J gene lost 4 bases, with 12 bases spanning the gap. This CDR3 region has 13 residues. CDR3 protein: CASSPRRGETQYF. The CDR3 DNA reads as TGTGCCAGCAGCCCCCGGAGGGGAGAGACCCAGTACTTC.

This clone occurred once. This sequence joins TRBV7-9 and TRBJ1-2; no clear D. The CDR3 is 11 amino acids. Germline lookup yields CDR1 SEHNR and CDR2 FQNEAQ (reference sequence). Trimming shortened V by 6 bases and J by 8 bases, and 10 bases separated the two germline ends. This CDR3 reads CASSTTEGYTF. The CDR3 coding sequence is TGTGCCAGCAGTACAACTGAGGGCTACACCTTC. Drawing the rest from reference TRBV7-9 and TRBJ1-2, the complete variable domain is DTGVSQNPRHKITKRGQNVTFRCDPISEHNRLYWYRQTLGQGPEFLTYFQNEAQLEKSRLLSDRFSAERPKGSFSTLEIQRTEQGDSAMYLCASSTTEGYTFGSGTRLTVV.

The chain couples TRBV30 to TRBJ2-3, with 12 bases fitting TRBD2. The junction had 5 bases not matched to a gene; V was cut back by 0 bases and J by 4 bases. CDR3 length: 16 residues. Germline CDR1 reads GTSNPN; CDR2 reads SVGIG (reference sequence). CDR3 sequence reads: CAWSVGPSGGADTQYF. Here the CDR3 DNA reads TGTGCCTGGAGTGTAGGTCCTAGCGGGGGGGCAGATACGCAGTATTTT.

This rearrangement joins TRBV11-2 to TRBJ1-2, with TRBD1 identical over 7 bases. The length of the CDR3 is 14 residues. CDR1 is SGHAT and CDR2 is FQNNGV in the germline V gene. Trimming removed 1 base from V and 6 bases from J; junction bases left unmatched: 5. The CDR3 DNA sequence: TGTGCCAGCAGCTTAGGGGACAGATCCCATGGCTACACCTTC. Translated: CASSLGDRSHGYTF.

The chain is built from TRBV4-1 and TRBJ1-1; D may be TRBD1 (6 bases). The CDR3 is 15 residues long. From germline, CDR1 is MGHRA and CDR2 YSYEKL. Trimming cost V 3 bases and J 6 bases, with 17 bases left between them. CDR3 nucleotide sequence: TGCGCCAGCAGCCAGGAGGACAGAGACCTTCCTGAAGCTTTCTTT. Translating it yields CASSQEDRDLPEAFF.

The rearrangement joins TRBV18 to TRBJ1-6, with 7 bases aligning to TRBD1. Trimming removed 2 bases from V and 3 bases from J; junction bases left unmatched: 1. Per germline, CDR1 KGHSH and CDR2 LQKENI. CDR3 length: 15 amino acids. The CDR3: CASSPGQVYNSPLHF. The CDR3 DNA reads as TGTGCCAGCTCACCAGGACAGGTCTATAATTCACCCCTCCACTTT.

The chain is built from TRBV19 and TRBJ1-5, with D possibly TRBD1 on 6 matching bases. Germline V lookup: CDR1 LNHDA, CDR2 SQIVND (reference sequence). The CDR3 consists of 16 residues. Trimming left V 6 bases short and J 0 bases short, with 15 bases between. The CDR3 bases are TGTGCCAGTAGCCGTGGGGGCCAACGTAGCAATCAGCCCCAGCATTTT. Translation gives CASSRGGQRSNQPQHF.

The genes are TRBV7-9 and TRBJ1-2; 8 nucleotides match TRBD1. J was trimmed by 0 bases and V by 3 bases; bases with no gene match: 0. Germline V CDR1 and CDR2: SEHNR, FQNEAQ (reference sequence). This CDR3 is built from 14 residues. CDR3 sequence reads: CASSLDRANYGYTF. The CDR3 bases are TGTGCCAGCAGCTTGGACAGGGCTAACTATGGCTACACCTTC.

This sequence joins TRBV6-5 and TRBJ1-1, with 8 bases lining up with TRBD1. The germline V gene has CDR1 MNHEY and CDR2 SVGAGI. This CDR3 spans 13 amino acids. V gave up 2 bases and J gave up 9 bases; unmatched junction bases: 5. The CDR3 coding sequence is TGTGCCAGCAGTTACGAAGGGACAGGCAAAGCTTTCTTT. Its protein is CASSYEGTGKAFF.

This CDR3 reads CASSQVRDLRYF. Here the CDR3 DNA reads TGTGCCAGCAGCCAAGTTAGGGATCTCCGGTACTTC. This chain uses TRBV14 with TRBJ2-7; D unclear. This CDR3 is 12 amino acids long. Germline V gene lookup returns CDR1 SGHDN and CDR2 FVKESK. V was trimmed by 1 base and J by 12 bases, leaving 13 bases between them.

CDR3 in DNA: TGTGCCAGTAGGACCGAGATGAACACTGAAGCTTTCTTT. This encodes CASRTEMNTEAFF. The rearrangement links TRBV19 to TRBJ1-1; no clear D gene. Between the trimmed V and J ends, which lost 6 bases and 0 bases, there was a span of 8 bases. The germline V gene encodes CDR1 LNHDA and CDR2 SQIVND (reference sequence). The CDR3 runs to 13 residues.

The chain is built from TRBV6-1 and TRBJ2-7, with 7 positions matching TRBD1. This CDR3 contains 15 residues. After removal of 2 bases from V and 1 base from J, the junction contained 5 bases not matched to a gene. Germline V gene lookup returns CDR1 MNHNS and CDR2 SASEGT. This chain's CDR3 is CASSEMTGPSYEQYF. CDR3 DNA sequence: TGTGCCAGCAGTGAAATGACAGGGCCGTCCTACGAGCAGTACTTC.

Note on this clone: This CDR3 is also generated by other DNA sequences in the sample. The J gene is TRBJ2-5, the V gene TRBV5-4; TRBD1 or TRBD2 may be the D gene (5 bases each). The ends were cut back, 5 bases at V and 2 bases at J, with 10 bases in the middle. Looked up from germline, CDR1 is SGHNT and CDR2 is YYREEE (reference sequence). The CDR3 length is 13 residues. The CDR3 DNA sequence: TGTGCCAGCAGGACGGGGCTACAAGAGACCCAGTACTTC. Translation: CASRTGLQETQYF.

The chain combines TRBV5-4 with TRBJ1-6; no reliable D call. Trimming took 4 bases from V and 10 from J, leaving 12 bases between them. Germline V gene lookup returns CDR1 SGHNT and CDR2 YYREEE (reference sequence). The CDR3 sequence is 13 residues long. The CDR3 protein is CASSLEVESPLHF. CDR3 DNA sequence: TGTGCCAGCAGCCTGGAGGTTGAGTCACCCCTCCACTTT.

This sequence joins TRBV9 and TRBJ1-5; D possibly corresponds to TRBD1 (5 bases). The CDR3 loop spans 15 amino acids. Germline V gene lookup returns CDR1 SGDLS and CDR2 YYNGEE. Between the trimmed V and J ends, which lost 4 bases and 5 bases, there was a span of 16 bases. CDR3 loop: CASSPGWFMDQPQHF. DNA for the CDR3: TGTGCCAGCAGCCCAGGGTGGTTTATGGATCAGCCCCAGCATTTT.

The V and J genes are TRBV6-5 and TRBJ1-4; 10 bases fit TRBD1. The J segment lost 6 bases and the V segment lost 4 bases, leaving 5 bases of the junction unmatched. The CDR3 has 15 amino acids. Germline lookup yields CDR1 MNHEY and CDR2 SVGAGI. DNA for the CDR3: TGTGCCAGCAGTTCCTTCGGGACAGGGGATGAAAAACTGTTTTTT. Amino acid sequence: CASSSFGTGDEKLFF.

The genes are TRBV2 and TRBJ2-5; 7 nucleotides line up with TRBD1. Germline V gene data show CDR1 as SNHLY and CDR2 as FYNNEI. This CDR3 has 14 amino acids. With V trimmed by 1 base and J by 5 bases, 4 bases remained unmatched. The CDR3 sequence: CASSEGGGVETQYF. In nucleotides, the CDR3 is TGTGCCAGCAGTGAAGGAGGGGGCGTTGAGACCCAGTACTTC.

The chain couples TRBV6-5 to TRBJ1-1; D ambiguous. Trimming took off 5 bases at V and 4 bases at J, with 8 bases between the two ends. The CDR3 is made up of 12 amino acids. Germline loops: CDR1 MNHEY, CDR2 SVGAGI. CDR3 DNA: TGTGCCAGCAGTCCTGACCGCACTGAAGCTTTCTTT. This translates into CASSPDRTEAFF.

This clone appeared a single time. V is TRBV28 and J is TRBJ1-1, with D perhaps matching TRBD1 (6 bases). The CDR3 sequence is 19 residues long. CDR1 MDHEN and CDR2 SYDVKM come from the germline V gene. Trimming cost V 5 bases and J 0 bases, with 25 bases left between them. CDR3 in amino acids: CASSVSVRGQATMNTEAFF. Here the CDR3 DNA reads TGTGCCAGCAGTGTCTCTGTCAGGGGACAAGCTACTATGAACACTGAAGCTTTCTTT.

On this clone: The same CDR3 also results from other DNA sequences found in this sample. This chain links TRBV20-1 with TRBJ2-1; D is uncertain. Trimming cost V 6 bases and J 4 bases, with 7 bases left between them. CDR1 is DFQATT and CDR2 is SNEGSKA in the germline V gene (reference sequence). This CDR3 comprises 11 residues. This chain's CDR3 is CSARRYNEQFF. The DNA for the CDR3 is TGCAGTGCGAGACGGTACAATGAGCAGTTCTTC.

The CDR3 loop reads CASSQDLPTQETQYF. CDR3 coding DNA: TGTGCCAGCAGCCAAGATTTACCGACCCAAGAGACCCAGTACTTC. The V and J genes are TRBV14 and TRBJ2-5, with no clear D. The germline CDR1 and CDR2 sequences are SGHDN and FVKESK. V was pared by 0 bases and J by 1 base, with 9 bases between. CDR3 length: 15 residues.

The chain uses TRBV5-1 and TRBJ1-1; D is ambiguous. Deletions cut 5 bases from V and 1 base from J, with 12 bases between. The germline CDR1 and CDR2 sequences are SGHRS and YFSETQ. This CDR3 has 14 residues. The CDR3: CASSMMGSNTEAFF. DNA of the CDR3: TGCGCCAGCAGTATGATGGGGTCGAACACTGAAGCTTTCTTT. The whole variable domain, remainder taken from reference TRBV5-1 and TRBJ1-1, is KAGVTQTPRYLIKTRGQQVTLSCSPISGHRSVSWYQQTPGQGLQFLFEYFSETQRNKGNFPGRFSGRQFSNSRSEMNVSTLELGDSALYLCASSMMGSNTEAFFGQGTRLTVV.

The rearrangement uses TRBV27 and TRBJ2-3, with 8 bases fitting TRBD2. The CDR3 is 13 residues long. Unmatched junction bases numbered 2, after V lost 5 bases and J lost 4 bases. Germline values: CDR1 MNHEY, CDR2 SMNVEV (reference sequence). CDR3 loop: CASSRGGPDTQYF. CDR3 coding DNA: TGTGCCAGCAGTCGGGGGGGGCCAGATACGCAGTATTTT.

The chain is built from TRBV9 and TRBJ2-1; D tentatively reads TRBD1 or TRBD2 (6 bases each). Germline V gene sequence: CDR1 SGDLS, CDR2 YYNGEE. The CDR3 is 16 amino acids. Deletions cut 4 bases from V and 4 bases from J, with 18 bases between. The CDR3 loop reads CASSPSAGTFYNEQFF. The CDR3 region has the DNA TGTGCCAGCAGCCCCTCCGCGGGGACATTTTACAATGAGCAGTTCTTC.

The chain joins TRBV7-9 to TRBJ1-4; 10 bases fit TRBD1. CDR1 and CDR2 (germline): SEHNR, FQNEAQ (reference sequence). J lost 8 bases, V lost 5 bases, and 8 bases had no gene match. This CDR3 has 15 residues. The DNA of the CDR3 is TGTGCCAGCAGCCCGGGACAGGGGAGTTTGGAAAAACTGTTTTTT. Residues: CASSPGQGSLEKLFF.

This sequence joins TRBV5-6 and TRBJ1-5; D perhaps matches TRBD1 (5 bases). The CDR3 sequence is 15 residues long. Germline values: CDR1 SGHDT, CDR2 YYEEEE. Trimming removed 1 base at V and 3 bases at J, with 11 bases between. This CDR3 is CASSLRGRLNQPQHF. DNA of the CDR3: TGTGCCAGCAGCTTGAGGGGTCGGCTCAATCAGCCCCAGCATTTT.